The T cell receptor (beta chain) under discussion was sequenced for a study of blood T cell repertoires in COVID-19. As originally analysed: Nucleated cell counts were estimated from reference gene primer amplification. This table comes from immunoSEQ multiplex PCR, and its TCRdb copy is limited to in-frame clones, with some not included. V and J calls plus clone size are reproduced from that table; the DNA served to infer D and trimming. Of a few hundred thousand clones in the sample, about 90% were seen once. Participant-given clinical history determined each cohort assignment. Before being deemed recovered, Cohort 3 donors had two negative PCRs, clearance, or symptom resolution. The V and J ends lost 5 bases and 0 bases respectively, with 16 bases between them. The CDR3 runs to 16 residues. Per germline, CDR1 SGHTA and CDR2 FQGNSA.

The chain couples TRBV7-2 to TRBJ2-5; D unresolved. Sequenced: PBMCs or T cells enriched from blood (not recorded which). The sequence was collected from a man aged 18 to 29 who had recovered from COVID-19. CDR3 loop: CASSPGWMKYQETQYF. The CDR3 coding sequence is TGTGCCAGCAGCCCCGGGTGGATGAAGTACCAAGAGACCCAGTACTTC. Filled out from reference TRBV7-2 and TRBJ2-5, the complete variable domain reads GAGVSQSPSNKVTEKGKDVELRCDPISGHTALYWYRQSLGQGLEFLIYFQGNSAPDKSGLPSDRFSAERTGGSVSTLTIQRTQQEDSAVYLCASSPGWMKYQETQYFGPGTRLLVL.